This TCR beta chain originates from a study of blood T cell repertoires in COVID-19. About the study: Italy, Spain and the United States were the sources of the convalescent and acute COVID-19 samples. Sources were T cells, B-cell-depleted T cells, or PBMCs; the material itself was cDNA or gDNA.

CDR1 is MNHEY, CDR2 SMNVEV, per germline (reference sequence). V trimming: 1 base; J trimming: 5 bases; junction bases outside the gene matches: 7. The CDR3 covers 16 residues. Only in-frame clones appear in the TCRdb table, and some are missing; sequencing was by immunoSEQ multiplex PCR. The table shows tens of thousands of clones, with around 85% occurring only once. Sequenced input: peripheral blood. The rearrangement links TRBV27 to TRBJ1-5; 8 bases agree with TRBD1. The TCR comes from a human donor with acute or convalescent COVID-19. The donor label of this sample is uncertain. DNA of the CDR3: TGTGCCAGCAGTTTATTAACAGGGGGGAGAGATCAGCCCCAGCATTTT. This codes for CASSLLTGGRDQPQHF.